Each of the 20 T cell receptor beta chains below was sequenced from the same sample in a study of cytomegalovirus exposure and HLA in healthy donors. Primers for the PCR totalled 60 Vbeta and 13 Jbeta. The assay was immunoSEQ multiplex PCR, and TCRdb's table has in-frame clones only and misses some. Here the sample spans about 190,000 clones, around 84% being singletons. Material for sequencing was PBMCs. These receptors were collected from a man aged 40-55 years in good health and CMV-seropositive.

The chain has TRBV7-2 and TRBJ2-7; TRBD2 aligns across 12 bases. V lost 3 bases, J lost 3 bases, and 9 bases stayed unmatched. This CDR3 contains 17 residues. CDR1 is SGHTA and CDR2 is FQGNSA in the germline V gene. The CDR3 spells CASSLTSGGGWNYEQYF. As DNA, the CDR3 is TGTGCCAGCAGCTTGACTAGCGGGGGTGGGTGGAACTACGAGCAGTACTTC.

The chain combines TRBV5-6 with TRBJ2-7; D possibly corresponds to TRBD2 (5 bases). Germline V CDR1 and CDR2: SGHDT, YYEEEE. The CDR3 totals 15 residues. The V end was cut by 0 bases, the J end by 2 bases, with 12 bases between. DNA of the CDR3: TGTGCCAGCAGCTTGGAGGGTTCGGGGACCTACGAGCAGTACTTC. Translated, it gives CASSLEGSGTYEQYF.

Written as DNA, the CDR3 is TGCGCCAGCAGCTCCCTTGGGTGGGGCAGCAATGAGCAGTTCTTC. Translation: CASSSLGWGSNEQFF. The V and J genes are TRBV5-1 and TRBJ2-1, with a weak D call TRBD1 (5 bases). The CDR3 sequence is 15 residues long. Per germline, CDR1 SGHRS and CDR2 YFSETQ. V shed 3 bases and J shed 6 bases, with 16 bases lying between them.

CDR3 coding DNA: TGTGCCAGCAGTCCGGGACTAGCGGGACCCAGCTCCTACAATGAGCAGTTCTTC. Translating it yields CASSPGLAGPSSYNEQFF. The chain employs TRBV28 and TRBJ2-1; 13 bases are a match to TRBD2. There are 18 residues in the CDR3. The V gene end was trimmed by 5 bases and the J gene end by 0 bases; junction bases not matched to a gene: 7. Germline V gene sequence: CDR1 MDHEN, CDR2 SYDVKM.

The chain combines TRBV2 with TRBJ1-2, with D hard to call. The V and J ends lost 4 bases and 4 bases respectively, with 10 bases between them. Germline-derived CDR1 and CDR2 are SNHLY and FYNNEI. The CDR3 covers 13 residues. Written as DNA, the CDR3 is TGTGCCAGCAGTGGGCAGGATGTCTATGGCTACACCTTC. It codes for CASSGQDVYGYTF.

This chain links TRBV7-2 with TRBJ2-7; tentative D call: TRBD1 (6 bases). Germline CDR1 and CDR2: SGHTA and FQGNSA. Trimming took 1 base from V and 2 from J, leaving 9 bases between them. CDR3 length: 14 residues. In nucleotides, the CDR3 is TGTGCCAGCAGCTTAGGGACAGTGCCCTACGAGCAGTACTTC. Protein: CASSLGTVPYEQYF.

The V and J genes are TRBV6-6 and TRBJ1-1; tentatively, D is TRBD1 (6 bases). Per the germline V gene, CDR1 is MNHNY and CDR2 is SVGAGI (reference sequence). The CDR3 consists of 14 residues. Deletions cut 6 bases from V and 2 bases from J, with 13 bases between. The CDR3 loop reads CASRPDRLNTEAFF. CDR3 nucleotide sequence: TGTGCCAGCAGGCCAGACAGGCTTAACACTGAAGCTTTCTTT.

The rearrangement links TRBV23-1 to TRBJ2-5; D remains ambiguous. The DNA end is more similar to TRBJ2-7, so the J call may be wrong. TRBV23-1 is marked as an open reading frame, function uncertain. This CDR3 is 9 amino acids long. Here the CDR3 reads CARVPEQYF. In DNA form, the CDR3 reads TGCGCCAGGGTCCCCGAGCAGTACTTC.

This chain connects TRBV18 to TRBJ1-2; D may be TRBD1 (5 bases). The CDR3 sequence is 20 residues long. V was clipped by 3 bases and J by 4 bases, with 30 bases between them. The germline CDR1 and CDR2 sequences are KGHSH and LQKENI. CDR3 nucleotides: TGTGCCAGCTCACCCCAAAATCCGGGACTTATCCGTTCTCTGACCTATGGCTACACCTTC. Protein: CASSPQNPGLIRSLTYGYTF.

This clone was seen once. The CDR3 nucleotides are TGTGCCAGCTCACGCTCGAGGGCTGTGGAAGAGACCCAGTACTTC. Encoded protein: CASSRSRAVEETQYF. This chain links TRBV18 with TRBJ2-5, with D possibly being TRBD2 (5 bases). Between the trimmed V and J ends, which lost 4 bases and 3 bases, there was a span of 15 bases. CDR1 KGHSH and CDR2 LQKENI come from the germline V gene. CDR3 size: 15 residues.

This chain links TRBV28 with TRBJ1-2, with TRBD1 matching over 8 bases. The germline CDR1 and CDR2 sequences are MDHEN and SYDVKM. This CDR3 comprises 14 residues. V was pared by 6 bases and J by 5 bases, with 8 bases of the junction left unmatched. The CDR3 reads CASSWTGPEYGYTF. In DNA, the CDR3 is TGTGCCAGCAGCTGGACAGGGCCTGAGTATGGCTACACCTTC.

This rearrangement joins TRBV11-2 to TRBJ2-1, with 7 bases that match TRBD2. This CDR3 has 12 amino acids. The germline gives CDR1 SGHAT, CDR2 FQNNGV. Trimming cost V 4 bases and J 7 bases; bases outside gene matches: 1. This chain's CDR3 is CASSWGGNEQFF. CDR3 coding DNA: TGTGCCAGCAGCTGGGGGGGGAATGAGCAGTTCTTC.

The V call is TRBV27, the J call TRBJ2-7; 11 nucleotides line up with TRBD2. The CDR3 has 13 residues. Germline lookup yields CDR1 MNHEY and CDR2 SMNVEV (reference sequence). The V segment lost 8 bases and the J segment 3 bases; nucleotides outside the gene matches: 3. CDR3: CASRGTSGYEQYF. CDR3 sequence (DNA): TGTGCCAGCCGCGGGACTAGCGGCTACGAGCAGTACTTC.

The rearrangement joins TRBV4-2 to TRBJ2-3, with a possible D match to TRBD2 (6 bases). V was clipped by 0 bases and J by 2 bases, with 15 bases between them. CDR3 length: 17 amino acids. CDR1 is LGHNA, CDR2 YNFKEQ, per germline. CDR3 sequence reads: CASSQELDYHITDTQYF. The DNA for the CDR3 is TGTGCCAGCAGCCAAGAGTTGGACTACCATATCACAGATACGCAGTATTTT.

This sequence joins TRBV6-4 and TRBJ2-3, with 10 bases matching TRBD2. After removal of 0 bases from V and 5 bases from J, the junction contained 5 bases not matched to a gene. Germline CDR1 is MRHNA and CDR2 is SNTAGT. This CDR3 has 16 residues. CDR3 nucleotide sequence: TGTGCCAGCAGTGACTCCAGCGGGGGGGCGGGAGATACGCAGTATTTT. Protein product: CASSDSSGGAGDTQYF.

The chain carries TRBV18 and TRBJ1-2; TRBD1 aligns across 12 bases. This CDR3 comprises 15 residues. Germline V CDR1 and CDR2: KGHSH, LQKENI. Unmatched junction bases numbered 3, after V lost 5 bases and J lost 2 bases. The CDR3, as DNA: TGTGCCAGCTCAACGGGACAGGGGGCCAACTATGGCTACACCTTC. Amino acid sequence: CASSTGQGANYGYTF.

This sequence joins TRBV5-4 and TRBJ2-5; TRBD1 is a possible D gene (5 bases). The CDR3 consists of 13 residues. Trimming left V 0 bases short and J 4 bases short, with 7 bases between. Germline V gene data show CDR1 as SGHNT and CDR2 as YYREEE (reference sequence). CDR3 sequence reads: CASSLAQGETQYF. CDR3 DNA sequence: TGTGCCAGCAGCTTGGCCCAGGGAGAGACCCAGTACTTC.

The chain employs TRBV5-6 and TRBJ2-1; 7 bases match TRBD2. With V trimmed by 3 bases and J by 2 bases, 8 bases remained unmatched. Germline V gene lookup returns CDR1 SGHDT and CDR2 YYEEEE. CDR3 length equals 16 residues. This CDR3 is CASSSLGRGTYNEQFF. CDR3 DNA: TGTGCCAGCAGCTCGTTGGGGAGGGGAACCTACAATGAGCAGTTCTTC.

The V and J genes are TRBV9 and TRBJ2-3; D ambiguous. V lost 0 bases and J lost 2, with 7 bases in between. The CDR3 length is 14 residues. The germline V gene encodes CDR1 SGDLS and CDR2 YYNGEE. The CDR3 reads CASSVVANTDTQYF. In DNA form, the CDR3 reads TGTGCCAGCAGCGTAGTAGCTAACACAGATACGCAGTATTTT.

The rearrangement joins TRBV28 to TRBJ1-1; 7 bases map to TRBD1. CDR3 length: 12 amino acids. J was trimmed by 11 bases and V by 11 bases; bases with no gene match: 14. CDR1 and CDR2 (germline): MDHEN, SYDVKM. CDR3 loop: CAAAPYRGVAFF. As DNA, the CDR3 is TGTGCCGCCGCACCTTACAGGGGAGTCGCTTTCTTT.